Included here is one T cell receptor (beta chain) sequence, with context. The source of the sample is a study of radiotherapy plus CTLA-4 blockade in lung cancer. This CDR3 has 15 residues. From germline, CDR1 is LNHDA and CDR2 SQIVND (reference sequence). V lost 5 bases and J lost 6; bases outside the gene matches: 8. Assay: immunoSEQ multiplex PCR; the TCRdb copy retains only in-frame clones and omits some. The sample carries under 65,000 clones, about 76% recorded once. Sequencing used peripheral blood, obtained from a patient treated with radiotherapy plus ipilimumab. The clonotype comes from a human donor with non-small cell lung cancer whose response to radiotherapy plus ipilimumab could not be evaluated. The chain employs TRBV19 and TRBJ2-1; 9 bases agree with TRBD2. The CDR3 DNA follows: TGTGCCAGTAGTGTGCTAGCGGGAAATATCAATGAGCAGTTCTTC. Translated: CASSVLAGNINEQFF.